Each of the 10 T cell receptor beta chains below was sequenced from the same sample in a study of shared clonotypes between healthy human individuals. TCRdb's copy holds only in-frame clones and misses some; the assay was immunoSEQ multiplex PCR. The sample records a few hundred thousand clones, 50% to 75% being singletons. The sequenced sample was memory CD4+ T cells sorted from blood. As for subset: CD45RA-negative fraction. The source of these receptors is a man aged 30-40 years in good health.

This sequence joins TRBV5-5 and TRBJ1-1; no clear D gene. Germline CDR1 reads SGHKS; CDR2 reads YYEKEE (reference sequence). The CDR3 is 12 amino acids. V shed 1 base and J shed 8 bases, with 9 bases lying between them. The CDR3 region is CASSLTDEEAFF. The CDR3 DNA is TGTGCCAGCAGCTTGACAGACGAAGAAGCTTTCTTT.

The chain combines TRBV6-5 with TRBJ1-5, with D maybe TRBD1 (5 bases). The V and J ends lost 0 bases and 3 bases respectively, with 9 bases between them. CDR3 length equals 15 residues. Per germline, CDR1 MNHEY and CDR2 SVGAGI. The CDR3 reads CASSYSAGPNQPQHF. CDR3 in DNA: TGTGCCAGCAGTTACTCAGCAGGGCCCAATCAGCCCCAGCATTTT.

This clone was picked up many times. The CDR3: CASSLWDRPYEQYF. In nucleotides, the CDR3 is TGTGCCAGCAGTTTATGGGACAGACCCTACGAGCAGTACTTC. The chain carries TRBV27 and TRBJ2-7; 7 nucleotides line up with TRBD1. V was clipped by 1 base and J by 2 bases; unmatched bases: 2. The CDR3 loop spans 14 amino acids. The V gene's germline CDR1 is MNHEY and CDR2 SMNVEV (reference sequence).

The V call is TRBV19, the J call TRBJ1-3, with 7 nucleotides matching TRBD1. Germline V gene lookup returns CDR1 LNHDA and CDR2 SQIVND (reference sequence). V trimming: 7 bases; J trimming: 0 bases; junction bases outside the gene matches: 9. The length of the CDR3 is 16 residues. In DNA, the CDR3 is TGTGCCAGTAAGGGGGCCAGGTCAAGCTCTGGAAACACCATATATTTT. Its protein is CASKGARSSSGNTIYF.

This clone occurred a few times. The J gene is TRBJ2-5, the V gene TRBV28, with D perhaps matching TRBD1 or TRBD2 (5 bases each). The V gene lost 8 bases and the J gene lost 7 bases, with 14 bases spanning the gap. Germline V gene sequence: CDR1 MDHEN, CDR2 SYDVKM. The CDR3 runs to 12 residues. The CDR3 bases are TGTGCCAGCTCCATCCTGGGGGTGACCCAGTACTTC. Translated: CASSILGVTQYF.

V usage is TRBV5-4 and J usage is TRBJ1-2; a weak D match, TRBD1 (5 bases). V lost 0 bases to trimming and J lost 9 bases, with 18 bases between them. Germline assignment: CDR1 SGHNT and CDR2 YYREEE (reference sequence). The CDR3 is 15 residues long. CDR3 sequence reads: CASSLGDRTRGSYTF. The DNA for the CDR3 is TGTGCCAGCAGCTTGGGTGATAGGACAAGAGGAAGCTACACCTTC.

V usage is TRBV5-1 and J usage is TRBJ2-3; D gene unclear. The V gene's germline CDR1 is SGHRS and CDR2 YFSETQ. The CDR3 spans 13 residues. With 1 base removed from V and 0 bases from J, the gap between germline ends came to 3 bases. This CDR3 is CASSLSSTDTQYF. The CDR3 DNA reads as TGCGCCAGCAGCTTGAGCAGCACAGATACGCAGTATTTT.

V usage is TRBV15 and J usage is TRBJ2-7; 7 bases fit TRBD2. This CDR3 contains 19 residues. Losses at the gene ends were 0 bases for V and 0 bases for J; bases not matched to a gene: 14. Germline V gene sequence: CDR1 LNHNV, CDR2 YYDKDF (reference sequence). CDR3 nucleotide sequence: TGTGCCACCAGCAGAGATCAGTATACGGGGCGGGAGAACTCCTACGAGCAGTACTTC. The encoded protein is CATSRDQYTGRENSYEQYF.

This chain joins TRBV5-4 and TRBJ2-7; maybe TRBD1 (6 bases). Trimming shortened V by 9 bases and J by 0 bases, and 16 bases separated the two germline ends. From germline, CDR1 is SGHNT and CDR2 YYREEE (reference sequence). The CDR3 has 14 residues. Written as DNA, the CDR3 is TGTGCCACCGGACAGCCGTCTATCTCCTACGAGCAGTACTTC. Amino acids: CATGQPSISYEQYF.

V and J are TRBV28 and TRBJ1-1; D gene unclear. Germline CDR1 MDHEN, CDR2 SYDVKM. The V end lost 1 base, the J end lost 4 bases, and 10 bases lay between the germline ends. This CDR3 has 14 amino acids. The CDR3, as DNA: TGTGCCAGCAGTTTATCCCCCTGGGGCACTGAAGCTTTCTTT. Amino acids: CASSLSPWGTEAFF.